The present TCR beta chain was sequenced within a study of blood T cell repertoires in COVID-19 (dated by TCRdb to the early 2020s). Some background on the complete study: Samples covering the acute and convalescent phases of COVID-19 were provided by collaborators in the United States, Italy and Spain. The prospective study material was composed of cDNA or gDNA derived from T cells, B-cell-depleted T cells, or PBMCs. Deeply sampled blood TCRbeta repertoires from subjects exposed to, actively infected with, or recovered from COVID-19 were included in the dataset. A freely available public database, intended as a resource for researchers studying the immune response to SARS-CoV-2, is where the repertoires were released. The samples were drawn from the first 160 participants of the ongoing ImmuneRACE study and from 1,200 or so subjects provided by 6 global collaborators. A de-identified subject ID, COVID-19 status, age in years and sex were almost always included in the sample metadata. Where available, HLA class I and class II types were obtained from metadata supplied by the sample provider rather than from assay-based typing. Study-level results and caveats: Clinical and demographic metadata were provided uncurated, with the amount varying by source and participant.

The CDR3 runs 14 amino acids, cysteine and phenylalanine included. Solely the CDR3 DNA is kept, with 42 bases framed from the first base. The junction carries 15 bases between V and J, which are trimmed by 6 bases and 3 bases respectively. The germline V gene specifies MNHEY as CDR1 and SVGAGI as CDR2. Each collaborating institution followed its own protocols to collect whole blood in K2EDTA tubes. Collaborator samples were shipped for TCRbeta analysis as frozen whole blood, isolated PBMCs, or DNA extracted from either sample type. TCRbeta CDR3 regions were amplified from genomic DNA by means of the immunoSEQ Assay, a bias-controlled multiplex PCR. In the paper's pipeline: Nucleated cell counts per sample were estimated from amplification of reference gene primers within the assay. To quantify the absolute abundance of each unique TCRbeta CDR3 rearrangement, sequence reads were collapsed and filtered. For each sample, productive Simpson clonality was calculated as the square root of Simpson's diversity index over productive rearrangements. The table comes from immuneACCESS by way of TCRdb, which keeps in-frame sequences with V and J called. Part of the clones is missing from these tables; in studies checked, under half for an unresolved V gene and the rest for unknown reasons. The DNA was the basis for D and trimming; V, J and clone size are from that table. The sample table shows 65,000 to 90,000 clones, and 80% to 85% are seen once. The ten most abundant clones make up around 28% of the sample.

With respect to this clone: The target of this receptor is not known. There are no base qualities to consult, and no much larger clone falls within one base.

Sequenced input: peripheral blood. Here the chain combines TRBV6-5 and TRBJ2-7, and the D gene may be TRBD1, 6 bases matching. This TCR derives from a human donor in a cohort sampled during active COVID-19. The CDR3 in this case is CASSVVQGNYEQYF. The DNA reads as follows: TGTGCCAGCAGCGTAGTTCAGGGGAACTACGAGCAGTACTTC.